This is a list of T cell receptor beta chains from one sample in a study of cytomegalovirus exposure and HLA in healthy donors. The table came from immunoSEQ multiplex PCR; TCRdb's copy has only in-frame clones and leaves some out. The sample includes over 100,000 clones, 80% to 85% seen only once; the top ten take roughly 2.2%. Source material: PBMCs. These receptor sequences come from a woman aged 25 to 45 in good health and CMV-seronegative. Each CDR3 is given with its conserved first and last residue. A D gene is named only where the DNA matches it firmly. Some rows have no size entry. The others give once, few or many, or a class for an expanded clone.

DNA: TGTGCCAGCAGCGTTAAACCCGGGGAGACCCAGTACTTC
CDR3: CASSVKPGETQYF
J: TRBJ2-5
D: NA
V: TRBV6-1
size: NA

DNA: TGTGCCAGCAGTGAACAGGGTACCAACTATGGCTACACCTTC
CDR3: CASSEQGTNYGYTF
J: TRBJ1-2
D: NA
V: TRBV6-4
size: NA

DNA: TGCAGCGTTGAATTAGGGGGGACCGGACAGGGTGGGGAGCAGTTCTTC
CDR3: CSVELGGTGQGGEQFF
J: TRBJ2-1
D: TRBD1
V: TRBV29-1
size: NA

DNA: TGTGCCAGCAGGACCCTTCGACAGGGGAATTCACCCCTCCACTTT
CDR3: CASRTLRQGNSPLHF
J: TRBJ1-6
D: TRBD1
V: TRBV2
size: NA

DNA: TGCGCCAGCAGTGGACAGCTGTACAATGAGCAGTTCTTC
CDR3: CASSGQLYNEQFF
J: TRBJ2-1
D: NA
V: TRBV23-1
size: NA

DNA: TGTGCCAGCAGTTACCGACAGGGGGTTCGGTACACTGAAGCTTTCTTT
CDR3: CASSYRQGVRYTEAFF
J: TRBJ1-1
D: TRBD1
V: TRBV6-5
size: few

DNA: TGTGCCAGCAGTGGGTCCCGCGAAGAGACCCAGTACTTC
CDR3: CASSGSREETQYF
J: TRBJ2-5
D: NA
V: TRBV25-1
size: NA

DNA: TGTGCCAGCAGCTGGGGACTAGCGGGAGATACGCAGTATTTT
CDR3: CASSWGLAGDTQYF
J: TRBJ2-3
D: TRBD2
V: TRBV4-2
size: few

DNA: TGCGCCAGCAGCCAAGCTAGCGGGAGGGGAACCGGGGAGCTGTTTTTT
CDR3: CASSQASGRGTGELFF
J: TRBJ2-2
D: TRBD2
V: TRBV4-3
size: NA

DNA: TGCGCCAGCAGCTTGGTCCTGACAGGGGGTGAAGCTTTCTTT
CDR3: CASSLVLTGGEAFF
J: TRBJ1-1
D: TRBD1
V: TRBV5-1
size: NA

DNA: TGCAGCGTTGCTGGGGGGGATGAGACCCAGTACTTC
CDR3: CSVAGGDETQYF
J: TRBJ2-5
D: TRBD2
V: TRBV29-1
size: once

DNA: TGCGCCAGCAGCTTAGGCAGGGAAGCAGAGACCCAGTACTTC
CDR3: CASSLGREAETQYF
J: TRBJ2-5
D: NA
V: TRBV5-1
size: NA

DNA: TGCGCCAGCACAGGGTCTGAGAACGGGGAGCTGTTTTTT
CDR3: CASTGSENGELFF
J: TRBJ2-2
D: NA
V: TRBV23-1
size: NA

DNA: TGTGCCAGCAGCCAGGGACAGTCGAGCTCCTACAATGAGCAGTTCTTC
CDR3: CASSQGQSSSYNEQFF
J: TRBJ2-1
D: TRBD1
V: TRBV5-4
size: NA

DNA: TGTGCCAGCAGTGACCCGGCGCAGGGGTATGGCTACACCTTC
CDR3: CASSDPAQGYGYTF
J: TRBJ1-2
D: NA
V: TRBV25-1
size: NA

DNA: TGTGCCAGCAGCTCCCCGACTAGCGGGTACAATGAGCAGTTCTTC
CDR3: CASSSPTSGYNEQFF
J: TRBJ2-1
D: TRBD2
V: TRBV4-2
size: NA

DNA: TGTGCCAGCAGCTTGGGGCAGACCTACACAGATACGCAGTATTTT
CDR3: CASSLGQTYTDTQYF
J: TRBJ2-3
D: NA
V: TRBV7-8
size: NA

DNA: TGCGCCAGCAGCCCGGGACTAGCTAGGGATGAGCAGTTCTTC
CDR3: CASSPGLARDEQFF
J: TRBJ2-1
D: TRBD2
V: TRBV5-1
size: NA

DNA: TGTGCCATCAGTGACGGGACAGACACCTACGAGCAGTACTTC
CDR3: CAISDGTDTYEQYF
J: TRBJ2-7
D: TRBD1
V: TRBV10-3
size: NA

DNA: TGCGCCAGCAGCTCACGACTAGCGGGGGCCCTAATTGAGCAGTTCTTC
CDR3: CASSSRLAGALIEQFF
J: TRBJ2-1
D: TRBD2
V: TRBV5-1
size: NA

DNA: TGCGCCAGCAGCTTGGCCGCTCCGGGAGGCACAGATACGCAGTATTTT
CDR3: CASSLAAPGGTDTQYF
J: TRBJ2-3
D: NA
V: TRBV5-1
size: NA

DNA: TGTGCCAGCTCACCACCGGTTGGACGGGGAGGCGAGCAGTACTTC
CDR3: CASSPPVGRGGEQYF
J: TRBJ2-7
D: NA
V: TRBV18
size: NA

DNA: TGTGCCAGCAGTTCGACGGGAACCTACGAGCAGTACTTC
CDR3: CASSSTGTYEQYF
J: TRBJ2-7
D: NA
V: TRBV28
size: few

DNA: TGTGCAAGTCGCCACCACACCATTCCATGGGAGGACAAGAACACTGAAGCTTTCTTT
CDR3: CASRHHTIPWEDKNTEAFF
J: TRBJ1-1
D: NA
V: TRBV12-2
size: NA

DNA: TGCAGCGCGAACGTTCTGGGGGCACTTAACTATGGCTACACCTTC
CDR3: CSANVLGALNYGYTF
J: TRBJ1-2
D: NA
V: TRBV29-1
size: NA

DNA: TGTGCCAGCAGTGAAGGGGGGGGGAGCAATCAGCCCCAGCATTTT
CDR3: CASSEGGGSNQPQHF
J: TRBJ1-5
D: NA
V: TRBV25-1
size: NA

DNA: TGTGCCAGCAGCTTAGACGGTAGCGGGAGAGCCTCATCCTACGAGCAGTACTTC
CDR3: CASSLDGSGRASSYEQYF
J: TRBJ2-7
D: TRBD2
V: TRBV7-9
size: NA

DNA: TGTGCCAGCAGCCAGTTAGCGGGAGCTGAGCAGTTCTTC
CDR3: CASSQLAGAEQFF
J: TRBJ2-1
D: TRBD2
V: TRBV4-2
size: few

DNA: TGTGCCAGCAGCTTTATCTACCAATACAATGAGCAGTTCTTC
CDR3: CASSFIYQYNEQFF
J: TRBJ2-1
D: NA
V: TRBV7-2
size: NA

DNA: TGTGCCAGCAGCTTGAAGGGTCAGGGGGCCTACAATGAGCAGTTCTTC
CDR3: CASSLKGQGAYNEQFF
J: TRBJ2-1
D: TRBD1
V: TRBV7-9
size: NA

DNA: TGTGCCACCAGCAGAGATATGCCTTCCAAGTATCCGGCAGATACGCAGTATTTT
CDR3: CATSRDMPSKYPADTQYF
J: TRBJ2-3
D: NA
V: TRBV15
size: NA

DNA: TGTGCCATCAGTGAGGTAGTAGCGGGAGAGGGATACACAGATACGCAGTATTTT
CDR3: CAISEVVAGEGYTDTQYF
J: TRBJ2-3
D: TRBD2
V: TRBV10-3
size: NA

DNA: TGCGCCAGCAGCTCCTCCACGCTGGAGAGCACTGAAGCTTTCTTT
CDR3: CASSSSTLESTEAFF
J: TRBJ1-1
D: NA
V: TRBV5-1
size: NA

DNA: TGTGCCAGCTTCCCCTATAGCGGGAGGGAGACCCAGTACTTC
CDR3: CASFPYSGRETQYF
J: TRBJ2-5
D: TRBD2
V: TRBV7-8
size: NA

DNA: TGTGCCAGCAGACTCCAGGGAGGCTATGGCTACACCTTC
CDR3: CASRLQGGYGYTF
J: TRBJ1-2
D: NA
V: TRBV2
size: NA

DNA: TGTGCCAGCAGCCGTAAGGGACAGGGACAGAACACCGGGGAGCTGTTTTTT
CDR3: CASSRKGQGQNTGELFF
J: TRBJ2-2
D: TRBD1
V: TRBV9
size: NA

DNA: TGCGCCAGCAGCTTGATATGGACCGCTAGCCCGAACACTGAAGCTTTCTTT
CDR3: CASSLIWTASPNTEAFF
J: TRBJ1-1
D: NA
V: TRBV5-1
size: NA

DNA: TGTGCCAGCAGCTTCCGGAGGCAAGGTCCCCAAGAGACCCAGTACTTC
CDR3: CASSFRRQGPQETQYF
J: TRBJ2-5
D: NA
V: TRBV14
size: few

DNA: TGTGCTAGTGGTTCCCACAGGGGGCGTGGGCAGTACTTC
CDR3: CASGSHRGRGQYF
J: TRBJ2-7
D: TRBD1
V: TRBV12-5
size: NA

DNA: TGTGCCAGCGGTGGCCTAGCGGGAGTGGGCACCGGGGAGCTGTTTTTT
CDR3: CASGGLAGVGTGELFF
J: TRBJ2-2
D: TRBD2
V: TRBV5-4
size: NA

DNA: TGCGCCAGCAGCTTGGCGAGCGGGAGCGGCTACAATGAGCAGTTCTTC
CDR3: CASSLASGSGYNEQFF
J: TRBJ2-1
D: TRBD2
V: TRBV5-1
size: NA

DNA: TGTGCCAGCAGGGGGCAGGGAAGCTCCTACGAGCAGTACTTC
CDR3: CASRGQGSSYEQYF
J: TRBJ2-7
D: NA
V: TRBV2
size: NA

DNA: TGCGCCAGCAGCCGGGACTATGCCTACAATGAGCAGTTCTTC
CDR3: CASSRDYAYNEQFF
J: TRBJ2-1
D: TRBD2
V: TRBV4-3
size: NA

DNA: TGTGCCAGCAGCCTAGCAGATACGCAGTATTTT
CDR3: CASSLADTQYF
J: TRBJ2-3
D: NA
V: TRBV6-5
size: NA

DNA: TGCGCCAGCAGCCGTTATAGCTCCTACGAGCAGTACTTC
CDR3: CASSRYSSYEQYF
J: TRBJ2-7
D: NA
V: TRBV4-3
size: NA

DNA: TGTGCCAGCGGGTATGCACGCGAGGGCCTCATGGGCACAGATACGCAGTATTTT
CDR3: CASGYAREGLMGTDTQYF
J: TRBJ2-3
D: NA
V: TRBV28
size: NA

DNA: TGTGCCAGCAGTCCTCGACAGGGGGCAATATCTGAGCAGTTCTTC
CDR3: CASSPRQGAISEQFF
J: TRBJ2-1
D: TRBD1
V: TRBV7-2
size: NA

DNA: TGTGCCATCAGTGATCTGGCTCTCCTCTCCTACAATGAGCAGTTCTTC
CDR3: CAISDLALLSYNEQFF
J: TRBJ2-1
D: NA
V: TRBV10-3
size: few

DNA: TGTGCCAGCAGTTCCAGATACGAGACCCAGTACTTC
CDR3: CASSSRYETQYF
J: TRBJ2-5
D: NA
V: TRBV28
size: NA

DNA: TGTGCCAGCAGCTTGGGGCCAAGACTAGCGGGAGGCAACCGGGAGCAGTACTTC
CDR3: CASSLGPRLAGGNREQYF
J: TRBJ2-7
D: TRBD2
V: TRBV5-5
size: NA

DNA: TGTGCCAGCAGTTTAACAGGGACTGAGCAGTTCTTC
CDR3: CASSLTGTEQFF
J: TRBJ2-1
D: NA
V: TRBV28
size: NA